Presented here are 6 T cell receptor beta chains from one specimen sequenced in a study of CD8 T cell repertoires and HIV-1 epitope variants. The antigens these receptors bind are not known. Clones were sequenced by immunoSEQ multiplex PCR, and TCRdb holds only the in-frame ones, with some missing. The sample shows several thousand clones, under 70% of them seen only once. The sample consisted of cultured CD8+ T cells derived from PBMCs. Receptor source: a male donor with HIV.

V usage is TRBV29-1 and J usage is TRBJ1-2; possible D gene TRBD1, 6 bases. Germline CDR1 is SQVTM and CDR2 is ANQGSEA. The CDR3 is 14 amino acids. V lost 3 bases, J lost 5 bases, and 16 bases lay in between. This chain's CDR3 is CSVEGGRDTYGYTF. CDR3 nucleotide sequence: TGCAGCGTTGAGGGGGGGAGGGACACATATGGCTACACCTTC.

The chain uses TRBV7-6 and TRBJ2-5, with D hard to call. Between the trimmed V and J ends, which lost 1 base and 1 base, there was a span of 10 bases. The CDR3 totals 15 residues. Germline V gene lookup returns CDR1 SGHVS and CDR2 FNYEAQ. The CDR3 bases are TGTGCCAGCAGCTTAGGCCGGACCCTCCAAGAGACCCAGTACTTC. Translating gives CASSLGRTLQETQYF.

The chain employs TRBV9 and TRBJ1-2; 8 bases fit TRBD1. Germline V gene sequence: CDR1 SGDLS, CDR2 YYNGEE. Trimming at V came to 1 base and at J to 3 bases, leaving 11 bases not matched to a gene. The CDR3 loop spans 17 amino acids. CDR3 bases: TGTGCCAGCAGCGTACCAGGACCGGGACAGGAGGACTATGGCTACACCTTC. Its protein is CASSVPGPGQEDYGYTF.

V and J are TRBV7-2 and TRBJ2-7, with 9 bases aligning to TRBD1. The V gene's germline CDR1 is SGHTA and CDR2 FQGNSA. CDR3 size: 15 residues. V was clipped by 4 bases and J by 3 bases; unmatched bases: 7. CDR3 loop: CASSSPGDRDYEQYF. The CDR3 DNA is TGTGCCAGCAGCTCGCCCGGGGACAGGGACTACGAGCAGTACTTC.

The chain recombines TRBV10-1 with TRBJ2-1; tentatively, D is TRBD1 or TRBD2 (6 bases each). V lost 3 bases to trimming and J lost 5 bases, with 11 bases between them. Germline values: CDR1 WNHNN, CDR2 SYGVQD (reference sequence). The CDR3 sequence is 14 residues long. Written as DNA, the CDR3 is TGCGCCAGCAGTGAAGGAGGGACACACAATGAGCAGTTCTTC. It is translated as CASSEGGTHNEQFF.

CDR3 region: CASSMTGDEQFF. DNA of the CDR3: TGTGCCAGCAGTATGACAGGGGACGAGCAGTTCTTC. The V call is TRBV28, the J call TRBJ2-1, with 8 bases identical to TRBD1. J was trimmed by 10 bases and V by 5 bases; bases with no gene match: 4. CDR3 length: 12 amino acids. The germline V gene has CDR1 MDHEN and CDR2 SYDVKM.